This TCR beta chain came from a study of blood T cell repertoires in COVID-19. Across the study: Whether acute or convalescent, the COVID-19 samples came from the United States, Italy and Spain. T cells, B-cell-depleted T cells, or PBMCs provided the cDNA or gDNA that served as material.

Authors' analysis steps: Reference gene primer amplification yielded estimated nucleated cell counts. This table comes from immunoSEQ multiplex PCR, and its TCRdb copy is limited to in-frame clones, with some not included. V, J and clone size were drawn from that table, and D and trimming were deduced from the DNA. The sample contains roughly 330,000 clones, approximately 85% of which appear only once. The trim removed 2 bases at V and 5 bases at J, leaving 4 bases unmatched. The CDR3 runs to 15 residues. From germline, CDR1 is KGHSH and CDR2 LQKENI. This receptor was obtained from a woman between 45 and 65 years old with acute or convalescent COVID-19. The chain uses TRBV18 and TRBJ2-7; 12 bases match TRBD1. Sequenced material: peripheral blood. In DNA, the CDR3 is TGTGCCAGCTCACCATCCGGGACAGGGGGCGACGAGCAGTACTTC. Residues: CASSPSGTGGDEQYF.